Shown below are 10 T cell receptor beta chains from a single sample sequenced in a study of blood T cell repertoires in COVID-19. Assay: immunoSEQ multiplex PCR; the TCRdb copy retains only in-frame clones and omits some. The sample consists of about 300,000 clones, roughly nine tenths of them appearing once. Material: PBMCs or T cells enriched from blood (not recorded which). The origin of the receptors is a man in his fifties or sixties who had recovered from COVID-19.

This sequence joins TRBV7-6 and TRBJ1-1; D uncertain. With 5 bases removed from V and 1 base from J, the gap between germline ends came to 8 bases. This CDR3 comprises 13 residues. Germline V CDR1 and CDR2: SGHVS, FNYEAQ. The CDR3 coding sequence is TGTGCCAGCAGCATCCAGCGGAACACTGAAGCTTTCTTT. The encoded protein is CASSIQRNTEAFF.

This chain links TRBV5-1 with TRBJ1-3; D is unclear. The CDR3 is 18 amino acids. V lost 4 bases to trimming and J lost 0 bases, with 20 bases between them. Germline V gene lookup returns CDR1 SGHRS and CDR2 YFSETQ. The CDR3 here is CASSRTLADSSSGNTIYF. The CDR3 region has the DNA TGCGCCAGCAGCCGGACCTTGGCGGACTCGAGCTCTGGAAACACCATATATTTT.

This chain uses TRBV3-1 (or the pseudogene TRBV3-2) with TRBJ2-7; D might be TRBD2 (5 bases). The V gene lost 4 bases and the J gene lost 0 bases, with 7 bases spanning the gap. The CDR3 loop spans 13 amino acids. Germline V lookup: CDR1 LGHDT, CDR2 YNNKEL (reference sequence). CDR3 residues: CASSPDYSYEQYF. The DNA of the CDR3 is TGTGCCAGCAGCCCAGACTACTCCTACGAGCAGTACTTC.

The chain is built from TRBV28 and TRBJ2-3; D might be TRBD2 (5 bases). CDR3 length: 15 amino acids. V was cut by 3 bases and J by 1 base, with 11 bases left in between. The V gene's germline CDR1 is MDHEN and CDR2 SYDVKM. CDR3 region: CASSFVGVGTDTQYF. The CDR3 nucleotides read TGTGCCAGCAGTTTTGTGGGAGTAGGCACAGATACGCAGTATTTT.

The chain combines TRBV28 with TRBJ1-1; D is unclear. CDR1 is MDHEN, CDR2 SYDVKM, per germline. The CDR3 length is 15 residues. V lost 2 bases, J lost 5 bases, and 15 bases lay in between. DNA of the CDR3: TGTGCCAGCAGTTTACCACCGGGAGCATGGACTGAAGCTTTCTTT. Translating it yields CASSLPPGAWTEAFF. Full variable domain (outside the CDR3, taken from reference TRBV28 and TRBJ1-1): DVKVTQSSRYLVKRTGEKVFLECVQDMDHENMFWYRQDPGLGLRLIYFSYDVKMKEKGDIPEGYSVSREKKERFSLILESASTNQTSMYLCASSLPPGAWTEAFFGQGTRLTVV.

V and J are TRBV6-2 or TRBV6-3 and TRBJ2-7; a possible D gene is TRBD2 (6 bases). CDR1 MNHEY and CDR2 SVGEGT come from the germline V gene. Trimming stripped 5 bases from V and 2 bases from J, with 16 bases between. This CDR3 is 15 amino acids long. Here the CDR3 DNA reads TGTGCCAGCAGTCATCCCGGGACTCCGGCCTACGAGCAGTACTTC. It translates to CASSHPGTPAYEQYF.

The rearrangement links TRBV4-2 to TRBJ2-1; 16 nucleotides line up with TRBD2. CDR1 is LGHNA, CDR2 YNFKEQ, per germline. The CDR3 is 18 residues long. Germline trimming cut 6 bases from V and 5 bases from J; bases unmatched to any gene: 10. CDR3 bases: TGTGCCAGCAGTCCTGGGACTAGCGGGAGGGTGGGGCACAATGAGCAGTTCTTC. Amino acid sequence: CASSPGTSGRVGHNEQFF.

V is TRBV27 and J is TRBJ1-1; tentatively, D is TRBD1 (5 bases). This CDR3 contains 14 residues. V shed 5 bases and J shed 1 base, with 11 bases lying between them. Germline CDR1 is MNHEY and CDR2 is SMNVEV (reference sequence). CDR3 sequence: CASSVRVGNTEAFF. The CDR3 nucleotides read TGTGCCAGCAGTGTCAGGGTTGGGAACACTGAAGCTTTCTTT.

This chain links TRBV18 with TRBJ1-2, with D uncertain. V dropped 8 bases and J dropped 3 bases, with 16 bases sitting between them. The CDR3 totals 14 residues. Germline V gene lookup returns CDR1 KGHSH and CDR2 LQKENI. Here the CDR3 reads CASASNNGDYGYTF. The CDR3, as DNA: TGTGCCAGCGCCTCGAATAATGGAGACTATGGCTACACCTTC.

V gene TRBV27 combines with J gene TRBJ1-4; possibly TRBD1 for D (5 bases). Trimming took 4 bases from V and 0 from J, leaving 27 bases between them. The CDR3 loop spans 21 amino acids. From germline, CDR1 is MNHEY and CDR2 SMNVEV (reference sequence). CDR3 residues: CASSSATGTQKPLATNEKLFF. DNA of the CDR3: TGTGCCAGCAGTTCAGCCACCGGGACTCAAAAACCACTTGCAACTAATGAAAAACTGTTTTTT.